Detailed here is one T cell receptor beta chain. Its antigen is unknown. The authors built TCR beta libraries using iRepertoire HTBI primers and Arm-PCR of CDR3 regions. TCRdb reanalysed the multiplex PCR reads using MiXCR and keeps one entry per CDR3 protein. The sample holds approximately 440,000 distinct CDR3 sequences, around 15% seen once. Time point noted: newly diagnosed GD, antithyroid drugs for less than 3 months. TCR sequences were obtained from RNA taken from PBMCs. Under American Thyroid Association guidelines, Graves' disease was diagnosed. This sample was included in a study of regulatory T cells in long-lasting Graves disease. General study findings and limits: It was in persistent disease that TRBV28, TRBJ1-2 and TRBJ2-5 were favored.

This CDR3 is 13 amino acids long. The germline V gene has CDR1 MNHEY and CDR2 SVGEGT. Trimming removed 9 bases from V and 2 bases from J; junction bases left unmatched: 3. This sample also belongs to another study, concerning T cells in Graves' hyperthyroidism and ophthalmopathy. Per that study: When the TCR CDR3 underwent first-round RT-PCR, the HTBI primer set was used. Ophthalmopathy, as predicted by the model, came a median around 6.7 months after the prediction.

The origin of this receptor is a man aged 40-55 years with Graves disease. This chain connects TRBV6-2 or TRBV6-3 to TRBJ1-2; 10 nucleotides line up with TRBD1. The source material was peripheral blood mononuclear cells (PBMCs), sampled at new diagnosis, from a patient treated with antithyroid drugs. The CDR3 loop reads CASDRGPNYGYTF. The CDR3 DNA reads as TGTGCCAGTGACAGGGGGCCCAACTATGGCTACACCTTC.